These T cell receptor beta chains were read from a single sample in a study of cytomegalovirus exposure and HLA in healthy donors. The repertoire was sequenced with immunoSEQ multiplex PCR; TCRdb's copy has only in-frame clones and lacks some. The sample has roughly 78,000 clones, around 70% seen once. The sequenced material came from PBMCs. Receptor source: a man between 40 and 49 years old in good health and CMV-seropositive. The CDR3 runs from the conserved cysteine through the conserved F or W. Each record gives: V gene, D gene, J gene, clone size, CDR3 DNA, CDR3 protein. D genes are given only for firm matches. Some rows have no size entry. The others give once, few or many, or a class for an expanded clone.

v_gene: TRBV5-1; d_gene: -; j_gene: TRBJ1-4; abundance: -; CDR3nt: TGCGCCAGCAGCTGGACTCTCGTGGCACCTAATGAAAAACTGTTTTTT; CDR3aa: CASSWTLVAPNEKLFF
v_gene: TRBV5-1; d_gene: TRBD1; j_gene: TRBJ2-7; abundance: few; CDR3nt: TGCGCCAGCAGCTTGGACAGGGGCACCTACGAGCAGTACTTC; CDR3aa: CASSLDRGTYEQYF
v_gene: TRBV2; d_gene: -; j_gene: TRBJ2-7; abundance: -; CDR3nt: TGTGCCAGCGGAACTAGGTCTACCGAGCAGTACTTC; CDR3aa: CASGTRSTEQYF
v_gene: TRBV11-2; d_gene: TRBD1; j_gene: TRBJ1-1; abundance: once; CDR3nt: TGTGCCAGCAGCTCAAACAGGGGGATGGGGACTGAAGCTTTCTTT; CDR3aa: CASSSNRGMGTEAFF
v_gene: TRBV4-1; d_gene: TRBD1; j_gene: TRBJ1-1; abundance: once; CDR3nt: TGCGCCAGCAGCCAATACTCGCCTACAGGGGGCACTGAAGCTTTCTTT; CDR3aa: CASSQYSPTGGTEAFF
v_gene: TRBV27; d_gene: TRBD1; j_gene: TRBJ1-3; abundance: -; CDR3nt: TGTGCCAGCAGCCGGACAGGGCCTGGAAACACCATATATTTT; CDR3aa: CASSRTGPGNTIYF
v_gene: TRBV7-9; d_gene: TRBD1; j_gene: TRBJ1-2; abundance: -; CDR3nt: TGTGCCAGCAGCCGACAGGGGCCCGAGGGCTACACCTTC; CDR3aa: CASSRQGPEGYTF
v_gene: TRBV9; d_gene: TRBD1; j_gene: TRBJ1-6; abundance: -; CDR3nt: TGTGCCAGCAGCGTAGGGGACAGGGGAAATTCACCCCTCCACTTT; CDR3aa: CASSVGDRGNSPLHF
v_gene: TRBV28; d_gene: TRBD1; j_gene: TRBJ1-2; abundance: -; CDR3nt: TGTGCCAGCAGTGCACGTACCGGGACAGGGGCTAACTATGGCTACACCTTC; CDR3aa: CASSARTGTGANYGYTF
v_gene: TRBV7-9; d_gene: -; j_gene: TRBJ2-5; abundance: -; CDR3nt: TGTGCCAGCAGCTTACTGGGGCAGGAGACCCAGTACTTC; CDR3aa: CASSLLGQETQYF
v_gene: TRBV5-3; d_gene: TRBD2; j_gene: TRBJ2-5; abundance: -; CDR3nt: TGTGCCAGAAGCCAGGAATTGACGGGGGGTCGGGAAGAGACCCAGTACTTC; CDR3aa: CARSQELTGGREETQYF
v_gene: TRBV7-9; d_gene: -; j_gene: TRBJ2-1; abundance: -; CDR3nt: TGTGCCAGCAGCTTATTCCCGGTCTCCTACAATGAGCAGTTCTTC; CDR3aa: CASSLFPVSYNEQFF
v_gene: TRBV4-3; d_gene: TRBD1; j_gene: TRBJ1-2; abundance: -; CDR3nt: TGCGCCAGCAGCCAAGACCTGGACAGGGGGCGGCGCAGGTACTATGGCTACACCTTC; CDR3aa: CASSQDLDRGRRRYYGYTF
v_gene: TRBV29-1; d_gene: TRBD1; j_gene: TRBJ2-2; abundance: -; CDR3nt: TGCAGCACCGACAGGGGGGGGAACACCGGGGAGCTGTTTTTT; CDR3aa: CSTDRGGNTGELFF
v_gene: TRBV30; d_gene: TRBD1; j_gene: TRBJ1-6; abundance: -; CDR3nt: TGTGCCTGGAGTTCGGGACAGATTAATTCACCCCTCCACTTT; CDR3aa: CAWSSGQINSPLHF
v_gene: TRBV5-4; d_gene: -; j_gene: TRBJ2-7; abundance: -; CDR3nt: TGTGCCAGCAGCCGCCGCGCCGAGCAGTACTTC; CDR3aa: CASSRRAEQYF
v_gene: TRBV5-6; d_gene: -; j_gene: TRBJ1-2; abundance: -; CDR3nt: TGTGCCAGCAGCTTGGGTGACTCTGGTAATAGCTACACCTTC; CDR3aa: CASSLGDSGNSYTF
v_gene: TRBV11-2; d_gene: TRBD1; j_gene: TRBJ1-1; abundance: -; CDR3nt: TGTGCCAGCAGCAGACAGGGTAACACTGAAGCTTTCTTT; CDR3aa: CASSRQGNTEAFF
v_gene: TRBV6-6; d_gene: TRBD2; j_gene: TRBJ2-3; abundance: few; CDR3nt: TGTGCCAGCAGTTACTCCCTACTAGCGGGGACTGATACGCAGTATTTT; CDR3aa: CASSYSLLAGTDTQYF
v_gene: TRBV11-3; d_gene: TRBD1; j_gene: TRBJ2-7; abundance: -; CDR3nt: TGTGCCAGCAGCACCCGTTGGGACAGGGGCTCCTACGAGCAGTACTTC; CDR3aa: CASSTRWDRGSYEQYF
v_gene: TRBV7-9; d_gene: TRBD2; j_gene: TRBJ2-7; abundance: once; CDR3nt: TGTGCCAGCAGCTTAAGTAGCGGGGGAGTCTACGAGCAGTACTTC; CDR3aa: CASSLSSGGVYEQYF
v_gene: TRBV7-9; d_gene: -; j_gene: TRBJ2-5; abundance: few; CDR3nt: TGTGCCAGCAGCTTAGGTCCAGGTTCTTGGGAGACCCAGTACTTC; CDR3aa: CASSLGPGSWETQYF
v_gene: TRBV2; d_gene: TRBD2; j_gene: TRBJ2-2; abundance: -; CDR3nt: TGTGCCAGCAGTGAGGTGGAAGCGGGGGGCGGCGGGGAGCTGTTTTTT; CDR3aa: CASSEVEAGGGGELFF
v_gene: TRBV5-1; d_gene: -; j_gene: TRBJ2-7; abundance: -; CDR3nt: TGCGCCAGCAGCTTAACGGGCGAGCAGTACTTC; CDR3aa: CASSLTGEQYF
v_gene: TRBV28; d_gene: TRBD2; j_gene: TRBJ2-3; abundance: few; CDR3nt: TGTGCCAGCAGTTATGGGACTAGCGGGAGTGCTAGCACAGATACGCAGTATTTT; CDR3aa: CASSYGTSGSASTDTQYF
v_gene: TRBV30; d_gene: -; j_gene: TRBJ2-2; abundance: few; CDR3nt: TGTGCCTGCCCCGAGACAGGGAACACCGGGGAGCTGTTTTTT; CDR3aa: CACPETGNTGELFF
v_gene: TRBV30; d_gene: -; j_gene: TRBJ2-7; abundance: -; CDR3nt: TGTGCCTGGAATCGGGCGGGCAGACCCTACGAGCAGTACTTC; CDR3aa: CAWNRAGRPYEQYF
v_gene: TRBV15; d_gene: -; j_gene: TRBJ1-2; abundance: -; CDR3nt: TGTGCCACCAGCCGCCGGTCGGGGGCTAACTATGGCTACACCTTC; CDR3aa: CATSRRSGANYGYTF
v_gene: TRBV28; d_gene: TRBD2; j_gene: TRBJ2-3; abundance: -; CDR3nt: TGTGCCAGCAGAACGACTAGCGGGGGGGACACAGATACGCAGTATTTT; CDR3aa: CASRTTSGGDTDTQYF
v_gene: TRBV7-3; d_gene: TRBD1; j_gene: TRBJ2-5; abundance: -; CDR3nt: TGTGCCAGCAGCTTCGGCCGGGACAGGAAAGAGACCCAGTACTTC; CDR3aa: CASSFGRDRKETQYF
v_gene: TRBV28; d_gene: TRBD1; j_gene: TRBJ2-7; abundance: -; CDR3nt: TGTGCCAGCAGTTCCAACCGGGACAGGGGGGAGGTCGAGCAGTACTTC; CDR3aa: CASSSNRDRGEVEQYF
v_gene: TRBV30; d_gene: TRBD2; j_gene: TRBJ2-1; abundance: -; CDR3nt: TGTGCCTGGAGTGAGGGTCGGGGGGGCAATGAGCAGTTCTTC; CDR3aa: CAWSEGRGGNEQFF
v_gene: TRBV6-5; d_gene: TRBD2; j_gene: TRBJ2-5; abundance: -; CDR3nt: TGTGCCAGCAGTTTGAGCGGGGGGGCCGGGGAGACCCAGTACTTC; CDR3aa: CASSLSGGAGETQYF
v_gene: TRBV2; d_gene: TRBD1; j_gene: TRBJ2-7; abundance: -; CDR3nt: TGTGCCAGCAGGGAGACAGGGTTCGGCGAGCAGTACTTC; CDR3aa: CASRETGFGEQYF
v_gene: TRBV6-5; d_gene: -; j_gene: TRBJ2-3; abundance: -; CDR3nt: TGTGCCAGCAATCCCACTAGGAGGGGAGATACGCAGTATTTT; CDR3aa: CASNPTRRGDTQYF
v_gene: TRBV27; d_gene: -; j_gene: TRBJ1-5; abundance: -; CDR3nt: TGTGCCAGCAGTTTAACTGGAGGGCCCCAGCATTTT; CDR3aa: CASSLTGGPQHF
v_gene: TRBV5-1; d_gene: -; j_gene: TRBJ2-7; abundance: -; CDR3nt: TGCGCCAGCAGCTTGGCTGGGGGCCTCTTACTCGAGCAGTACTTC; CDR3aa: CASSLAGGLLLEQYF
v_gene: TRBV5-1; d_gene: TRBD1; j_gene: TRBJ2-7; abundance: -; CDR3nt: TGCGCCAGCAGCTTGGCCGGGACAGGGTCGGGCGAGCAGTACTTC; CDR3aa: CASSLAGTGSGEQYF
v_gene: TRBV14; d_gene: -; j_gene: TRBJ1-4; abundance: -; CDR3nt: TGTGCCAGCAGCGAAAGCAGGGTTTCTGAAAAACTGTTTTTT; CDR3aa: CASSESRVSEKLFF
v_gene: TRBV5-1; d_gene: TRBD1; j_gene: TRBJ1-1; abundance: few; CDR3nt: TGCGCCAGCAGCTCAACAGGGGGCAGTGAAGCTTTCTTT; CDR3aa: CASSSTGGSEAFF
v_gene: TRBV5-6; d_gene: TRBD1; j_gene: TRBJ2-5; abundance: -; CDR3nt: TGTGCCAGCAGCTTGACAGGGGGGATGGCAGAGACCCAGTACTTC; CDR3aa: CASSLTGGMAETQYF
v_gene: TRBV7-3; d_gene: TRBD1; j_gene: TRBJ1-1; abundance: few; CDR3nt: TGTGCCAGCAGCTTAGCAGGGGGCGGAGGGACTGAAGCTTTCTTT; CDR3aa: CASSLAGGGGTEAFF
v_gene: TRBV30; d_gene: TRBD2; j_gene: TRBJ2-7; abundance: -; CDR3nt: TGTGCCTGGAGCACGGGACTAGCGGGGACCTACGAGCAGTACTTC; CDR3aa: CAWSTGLAGTYEQYF
v_gene: TRBV20-1; d_gene: TRBD2; j_gene: TRBJ2-1; abundance: -; CDR3nt: TGCAGTGCTGAGCTGCGGGGGGAGCAGTTCTTC; CDR3aa: CSAELRGEQFF
v_gene: TRBV2; d_gene: -; j_gene: TRBJ2-7; abundance: -; CDR3nt: TGTGCCAGCAGCAGAAACAGGGCCCAATACGAGCAGTACTTC; CDR3aa: CASSRNRAQYEQYF
v_gene: TRBV2; d_gene: TRBD1; j_gene: TRBJ1-6; abundance: few; CDR3nt: TGTGCCAGCAGTCGATCGCGGCCTCGACAGGGAAGTAATTCACCCCTCCACTTT; CDR3aa: CASSRSRPRQGSNSPLHF
v_gene: TRBV7-2; d_gene: -; j_gene: TRBJ2-5; abundance: -; CDR3nt: TGTGCCAGCAGCTTAGGCCGGGAAGCCCAGTACTTC; CDR3aa: CASSLGREAQYF
v_gene: TRBV5-1; d_gene: TRBD2; j_gene: TRBJ2-7; abundance: once; CDR3nt: TGCGCCAGCAGCCCCACCGGGACTAGCGGTTTCGAGCAGTACTTC; CDR3aa: CASSPTGTSGFEQYF
v_gene: TRBV28; d_gene: -; j_gene: TRBJ1-2; abundance: -; CDR3nt: TGTGCCAGCAGTTCGGTAGACGGGATCAACTATGGCTACACCTTC; CDR3aa: CASSSVDGINYGYTF
v_gene: TRBV5-4; d_gene: -; j_gene: TRBJ1-4; abundance: -; CDR3nt: TGTGCCAGCAGCTTGGGGCCTAATGAAAAACTGTTTTTT; CDR3aa: CASSLGPNEKLFF
v_gene: TRBV6-1; d_gene: -; j_gene: TRBJ2-3; abundance: -; CDR3nt: TGTGCCAGCAGTTTAGAACTGTTCACAGATACGCAGTATTTT; CDR3aa: CASSLELFTDTQYF
v_gene: TRBV4-1; d_gene: TRBD2; j_gene: TRBJ2-2; abundance: -; CDR3nt: TGCGCCAGCAGCCCCAGGGGAGTAGCGGGGGTATCCTCGAACACCGGGGAGCTGTTTTTT; CDR3aa: CASSPRGVAGVSSNTGELFF
v_gene: TRBV4-3; d_gene: -; j_gene: TRBJ2-1; abundance: -; CDR3nt: TGCGCCAGCAGCCAACTCGGTGCTAGGCGTTTTGAGCAGTTCTTC; CDR3aa: CASSQLGARRFEQFF
v_gene: TRBV2; d_gene: -; j_gene: TRBJ2-4; abundance: -; CDR3nt: TGTGCCAGCAGTGAGGACAAATTTCAGTACTTC; CDR3aa: CASSEDKFQYF
v_gene: TRBV4-2; d_gene: -; j_gene: TRBJ2-2; abundance: -; CDR3nt: TGTGCCAGCAGCCAAACGGAAGGGGACACCGGGGAGCTGTTTTTT; CDR3aa: CASSQTEGDTGELFF